This note documents a single TCR beta chain sequence. The antigen remains undetermined. This entry belongs to a study of Graves' ophthalmopathy and Graves' hyperthyroidism. Investigators amplified TCR beta CDR3 regions from RNA transcripts. HTBI primers served in a first-round RT-PCR, which a second-round multiplex PCR followed. TCRdb itself ran the multiplex PCR reads through MiXCR, one entry per CDR3 protein. In the table there are approximately 700,000 distinct CDR3 sequences, 40% of which are singletons. The CDR3 runs to 13 residues. V shed 6 bases, J shed 8 bases, and the junction held 9 bases outside the gene matches. Study findings and constraints: Ophthalmopathy versus stable hyperthyroidism: 13-signature model gave 85% to 90% sensitivity, roughly 81% specificity.

The sequencing sample was made of peripheral blood. This sequence was found in an adult man with Graves' ophthalmopathy. The J gene is TRBJ1-1, the V gene TRBV12-3 or TRBV12-4, with 7 bases aligning to TRBD1. The CDR3 protein is CASSLGQNGEAFF. CDR3 nucleotides: TGTGCCAGCAGCCTGGGACAGAACGGCGAAGCTTTCTTT.